These 29 T cell receptor beta chains were sequenced from one sample in a study of OX40 agonist ivuxolimab in advanced cancers. The method was immunoSEQ multiplex PCR; TCRdb's version includes in-frame clones alone and lacks a portion of them. Among roughly 100,000 clones listed, about 96% were seen once. The source material was CD4+ or CD8+ T cells sorted from blood, sampled in a trial of the OX40 agonist ivuxolimab. The receptors come from an adult with an advanced solid tumor such as melanoma, head and neck, liver or kidney cancer.

J is TRBJ2-2 and V is TRBV7-8, with D hard to call. The CDR3 contains 15 residues. Per germline, CDR1 SGHVS and CDR2 FQNEAQ. The ends were cut back, 0 bases at V and 2 bases at J, with 7 bases in the middle. CDR3 DNA sequence: TGTGCCAGCAGCTTAGCCGGCCGTAACACCGGGGAGCTGTTTTTT. This sequence encodes CASSLAGRNTGELFF.

This clone was seen once. The chain uses TRBV7-6 and TRBJ1-2, with TRBD1 matching over 9 bases. V lost 5 bases, J lost 4 bases, and 5 bases stayed unmatched. The CDR3 is 14 residues long. The germline CDR1 and CDR2 sequences are SGHVS and FNYEAQ. In nucleotides, the CDR3 is TGTGCCAGCAGCCCAACAGGGGGCAGCTATGGCTACACCTTC. It is translated as CASSPTGGSYGYTF. Full variable domain (outside the CDR3, taken from reference TRBV7-6 and TRBJ1-2): GAGVSQSPRYKVTKRGQDVALRCDPISGHVSLYWYRQALGQGPEFLTYFNYEAQQDKSGLPNDRFSAERPEGSISTLTIQRTEQRDSAMYRCASSPTGGSYGYTFGSGTRLTVV.

The chain has TRBV27 and TRBJ2-3, with D uncertain. V was cut by 4 bases and J by 1 base, with 15 bases left in between. This CDR3 is built from 16 residues. Germline lookup yields CDR1 MNHEY and CDR2 SMNVEV (reference sequence). The CDR3 protein is CASSWGDWQGTDTQYF. As DNA, the CDR3 is TGTGCCAGCAGTTGGGGTGACTGGCAGGGCACAGATACGCAGTATTTT.

The chain is built from TRBV7-2 and TRBJ2-7; TRBD1 might be the D (5 bases). The CDR3 contains 14 residues. Germline loops: CDR1 SGHTA, CDR2 FQGNSA. V shed 5 bases and J shed 2 bases, with 13 bases lying between them. Here the CDR3 reads CASSLSATAYEQYF. The CDR3 DNA reads TGTGCCAGCAGCCTGTCTGCGACAGCCTACGAGCAGTACTTC.

The chain carries TRBV20-1 and TRBJ2-7, with no clear D. The CDR3 is 11 amino acids. The germline gives CDR1 DFQATT, CDR2 SNEGSKA (reference sequence). V shed 3 bases and J shed 3 bases, with 6 bases lying between them. The CDR3 loop reads CSARSSYEQYF. The DNA of the CDR3 is TGCAGTGCTAGGAGCAGCTACGAGCAGTACTTC.

The chain combines TRBV19 with TRBJ1-4; 11 nucleotides match TRBD1. The CDR3 is 17 residues long. Germline V lookup: CDR1 LNHDA, CDR2 SQIVND (reference sequence). J was trimmed by 7 bases and V by 6 bases; bases with no gene match: 13. The CDR3 bases are TGTGCCAGTAGCGGACAGGGGGCAAATAGGATGGGTGAAAAACTGTTTTTT. Amino acid sequence: CASSGQGANRMGEKLFF.

The chain uses TRBV28 and TRBJ2-7; tentative D call: TRBD1 (6 bases). The CDR3 sequence is 13 residues long. The germline V gene encodes CDR1 MDHEN and CDR2 SYDVKM. The V gene lost 5 bases and the J gene lost 5 bases, with 13 bases spanning the gap. The CDR3 here is CASSRTRGNEQYF. The CDR3 DNA is TGTGCCAGCAGTCGTACCAGGGGTAACGAGCAGTACTTC.

This chain connects TRBV15 to TRBJ2-2; D perhaps matches TRBD1 (6 bases). Germline assignment: CDR1 LNHNV and CDR2 YYDKDF (reference sequence). Trimming took 0 bases from V and 4 from J, leaving 9 bases between them. The CDR3 consists of 15 residues. The CDR3 sequence is CATSRDRGRTGELFF. The CDR3 region has the DNA TGTGCCACCAGCAGAGACAGGGGCCGCACCGGGGAGCTGTTTTTT.

This clone was seen more than once but under ten times. Other DNA sequences in this sample translate to the same CDR3. The chain couples TRBV28 to TRBJ2-7, with D possibly matching TRBD2 (5 bases). This CDR3 is built from 12 residues. Germline V lookup: CDR1 MDHEN, CDR2 SYDVKM. V lost 3 bases, J lost 4 bases, and 7 bases lay in between. CDR3 DNA sequence: TGTGCCAGCAGTTTTCGGGGTTACGAGCAGTACTTC. Translated: CASSFRGYEQYF.

V gene TRBV5-4 combines with J gene TRBJ2-3; D unresolved. The CDR3 consists of 15 residues. The germline gives CDR1 SGHNT, CDR2 YYREEE (reference sequence). Deletions cut 0 bases from V and 0 bases from J, with 8 bases between. For the CDR3, the DNA is TGTGCCAGCAGCTTGGAAGCCATTAGCACAGATACGCAGTATTTT. Translating it yields CASSLEAISTDTQYF.

The chain recombines TRBV11-2 with TRBJ2-5, with 8 bases matching TRBD2. The germline CDR1 and CDR2 sequences are SGHAT and FQNNGV. V lost 1 base, J lost 1 base, and 2 bases stayed unmatched. The CDR3 has 15 amino acids. The CDR3 DNA follows: TGTGCCAGCAGCTTAGGCGGGGGGACCCAAGAGACCCAGTACTTC. Encoded protein: CASSLGGGTQETQYF.

The chain combines TRBV13 with TRBJ1-2; possible D gene TRBD1, 6 bases. V gave up 0 bases and J gave up 7 bases, with 9 bases separating them. Germline V gives CDR1 PRHDT, CDR2 FYEKMQ (reference sequence). The CDR3 has 13 amino acids. This CDR3 is CASSLGQGFGYTF. CDR3 DNA: TGTGCCAGCAGCTTAGGACAGGGTTTTGGCTACACCTTC.

The CDR3 reads CASSEGGTGEADTQYF. The CDR3 region has the DNA TGCGCCAGCAGTGAGGGAGGGACAGGGGAGGCAGATACGCAGTATTTT. The rearrangement joins TRBV10-1 to TRBJ2-3; TRBD1 agrees at 10 bases. The ends lost 2 bases at V and 4 bases at J; junction bases unmatched: 6. CDR1 WNHNN and CDR2 SYGVQD come from the germline V gene (reference sequence). The CDR3 extends over 16 amino acids.

This sequence joins TRBV11-2 and TRBJ2-2; no clear D. The CDR3 covers 15 residues. Trimming left V 1 base short and J 3 bases short, with 9 bases between. Germline CDR1 reads SGHAT; CDR2 reads FQNNGV. The CDR3 nucleotides are TGTGCCAGCAGCTTAGGACGGCTTGACACCGGGGAGCTGTTTTTT. Encoded protein: CASSLGRLDTGELFF.

The chain couples TRBV4-3 to TRBJ2-1; unclear D gene. CDR3 size: 15 residues. Per the germline V gene, CDR1 is LGHNA and CDR2 is YSLEER. With 1 base removed from V and 0 bases from J, the gap between germline ends came to 7 bases. Here the CDR3 reads CASSQVFSSYNEQFF. DNA of the CDR3: TGCGCCAGCAGCCAAGTATTTTCCTCCTACAATGAGCAGTTCTTC.

V usage is TRBV10-3 and J usage is TRBJ2-7; TRBD2 agrees at 9 bases. Germline V gives CDR1 ENHRY, CDR2 SYGVKD. CDR3 length: 12 amino acids. V lost 8 bases, J lost 4 bases, and 3 bases stayed unmatched. CDR3 in amino acids: CAIGAGGYEQYF. In DNA form, the CDR3 reads TGTGCCATCGGGGCGGGAGGGTACGAGCAGTACTTC.

The rearrangement joins TRBV7-6 to TRBJ1-6; 7 bases are shared with TRBD1. There are 15 residues in the CDR3. The V and J ends lost 4 bases and 3 bases, in that order; junction bases with no gene match: 3. Germline V gene data show CDR1 as SGHVS and CDR2 as FNYEAQ. CDR3 in DNA: TGTGCCAGCAGCTCCGCAGGGGGCTATAATTCACCCCTCCACTTT. Protein sequence: CASSSAGGYNSPLHF.

This clone appeared a single time. Germline and junction disagree at one end, which may indicate a read error. The chain recombines TRBV18 with TRBJ2-3; D is perhaps TRBD2 (6 bases). The CDR3 has 15 amino acids. Per germline, CDR1 KGHSH and CDR2 LQKENI. The CDR3 sequence is CASSPPHTSFPKAVF. CDR3 DNA sequence: TGTGCCAGCTCACCACCACACACTAGCTTCCCGAAAGCAGTATTT.

This clone was seen just once. This chain joins TRBV6-5 and TRBJ2-7; D tentatively reads TRBD1 or TRBD2 (5 bases each). Germline V lookup: CDR1 MNHEY, CDR2 SVGAGI. There are 12 residues in the CDR3. Deletions cut 8 bases from V and 3 bases from J, with 11 bases between. Here the CDR3 DNA reads TGTGCCAGCGCAGTTGGGGGCTACGAGCAGTACTTC. Translated, it gives CASAVGGYEQYF.

The J gene is TRBJ1-2, the V gene TRBV19, with D uncertain. CDR1 and CDR2 (germline): LNHDA, SQIVND (reference sequence). Trimming left V 3 bases short and J 14 bases short, with 16 bases between. This CDR3 has 12 residues. CDR3 sequence (DNA): TGTGCCAGTAGTATGAACGGACCCGATGGTACCTTC. This translates into CASSMNGPDGTF.

The V gene is TRBV19, the J gene TRBJ1-2; the D is unclear. The CDR3 has 13 amino acids. With 11 bases removed from V and 8 bases from J, the gap between germline ends came to 21 bases. CDR1 and CDR2 (germline): LNHDA, SQIVND (reference sequence). In DNA, the CDR3 is TGTGCCGCTCATAGTGGCGGGTTGGGCGGCTACACCTTC. This translates into CAAHSGGLGGYTF.

V gene TRBV19 combines with J gene TRBJ1-2, with D hard to call. The CDR3 length is 16 residues. V dropped 7 bases and J dropped 1 base, with 19 bases sitting between them. Germline V gives CDR1 LNHDA, CDR2 SQIVND (reference sequence). The CDR3 sequence is CASIGLLTPDNYGYTF. The CDR3 DNA follows: TGTGCCAGTATAGGACTCCTAACCCCAGATAACTATGGCTACACCTTC.

V is TRBV21-1 and J is TRBJ1-2; TRBD1 is the table's D call and was not checked against the DNA. TRBV21-1 is deemed a pseudogene. The CDR3 has 15 amino acids. The CDR3 here is CASSTPQGAGYGYTF. CDR3 coding DNA: TGTGCCAGCAGCACGCCCCAGGGGGCTGGGTATGGCTACACCTTC.

The chain has TRBV27 and TRBJ2-7; tentatively, D is TRBD2 (7 bases). This CDR3 region has 15 residues. Looked up from germline, CDR1 is MNHEY and CDR2 is SMNVEV (reference sequence). V was pared by 4 bases and J by 2 bases, with 15 bases between. CDR3 in DNA: TGTGCCAGCAGTTATGGGGGGGCCGGGGCCTACGAGCAGTACTTC. This codes for CASSYGGAGAYEQYF.

This clone came up once. J is TRBJ2-2 and V is TRBV6-5, with 7 bases identical to TRBD1. CDR3 length equals 15 residues. J lost 7 bases, V lost 5 bases, and 10 bases had no gene match. Germline loops: CDR1 MNHEY, CDR2 SVGAGI. The DNA of the CDR3 is TGTGCCAGCAGTCCCCCGCTCCGGACAGGCGGGGAGCTGTTTTTT. It encodes CASSPPLRTGGELFF.

The V gene is TRBV5-1, the J gene TRBJ2-7, with 10 bases identical to TRBD1. V dropped 4 bases and J dropped 2; count of bases not matched to a gene: 6. Germline V gene lookup returns CDR1 SGHRS and CDR2 YFSETQ. The CDR3 sequence is 15 residues long. CDR3 bases: TGCGCCAGCAGCGCCGGGACAGGGGTCCCCTACGAGCAGTACTTC. This translates into CASSAGTGVPYEQYF.

This clone was picked up one time. The J gene is TRBJ2-3, the V gene TRBV7-8; D gene uncertain. Germline V lookup: CDR1 SGHVS, CDR2 FQNEAQ. CDR3 length equals 15 residues. The ends were cut back, 2 bases at V and 1 base at J, with 10 bases in the middle. CDR3 in amino acids: CASSLMVARTDTQYF. CDR3 coding DNA: TGTGCCAGCAGCTTAATGGTGGCTCGCACAGATACGCAGTATTTT.

The chain carries TRBV15 and TRBJ2-7; tentatively, D is TRBD2 (5 bases). V lost 3 bases and J lost 0, with 12 bases in between. CDR1 and CDR2 (germline): LNHNV, YYDKDF (reference sequence). This CDR3 region has 15 residues. CDR3 residues: CATSSQRTASYEQYF. The CDR3 region has the DNA TGTGCCACCAGCAGCCAGCGGACGGCCTCCTACGAGCAGTACTTC.

This clone was observed a single time. This rearrangement joins TRBV27 to TRBJ1-1, with no clear D. With 1 base removed from V and 2 bases from J, the gap between germline ends came to 14 bases. Germline V lookup: CDR1 MNHEY, CDR2 SMNVEV (reference sequence). The CDR3 runs 16 residues. CDR3 coding DNA: TGTGCCAGCAGTTTATATTATCGGTCAGACAACACTGAAGCTTTCTTT. As protein: CASSLYYRSDNTEAFF.